What follows are 16 T cell receptor beta chains derived from one specimen sequenced in a study of Graves' ophthalmopathy and Graves' hyperthyroidism. Transcripts of RNA were the source for amplifying TCR beta CDR3 regions. Investigators did first-round RT-PCR with HTBI primers, then second-round multiplex PCR. TCRdb passed the multiplex PCR reads through MiXCR, listing each CDR3 protein once. Among 1 million to 1.3 million distinct CDR3 sequences, roughly 35% were seen once, and the ten largest hold 11%. Sequencing was carried out using peripheral blood or thyroid tissue (not recorded which). The receptor source for this set is an adult man with Graves' hyperthyroidism.

The chain is built from TRBV7-2 and TRBJ2-2; 10 nucleotides align to TRBD1. Germline V gene sequence: CDR1 SGHTA, CDR2 FQGNSA. The CDR3 covers 18 residues. The V segment lost 5 bases and the J segment 3 bases; nucleotides outside the gene matches: 12. CDR3 residues: CASSGEVWDRGYTGELFF. The CDR3, as DNA: TGTGCCAGCAGCGGGGAGGTTTGGGACAGGGGATACACCGGGGAGCTGTTTTTT. The variable domain in full, completed from reference TRBV7-2 and TRBJ2-2, reads GAGVSQSPSNKVTEKGKDVELRCDPISGHTALYWYRQSLGQGLEFLIYFQGNSAPDKSGLPSDRFSAERTGGSVSTLTIQRTQQEDSAVYLCASSGEVWDRGYTGELFFGEGSRLTVL.

This clonotype was recorded at least ten times. J is TRBJ1-1 and V is TRBV7-2; D gene unclear. Per germline, CDR1 SGHTA and CDR2 FQGNSA. CDR3 length: 15 residues. V gave up 0 bases and J gave up 1 base, with 9 bases separating them. The CDR3 nucleotides are TGTGCCAGCAGCTTAGCGGTTAGACGGAACACTGAAGCTTTCTTT. This translates into CASSLAVRRNTEAFF.

The chain recombines TRBV6-5 with TRBJ1-1, with D possibly being TRBD1 (6 bases). The V end was cut by 5 bases, the J end by 0 bases, with 16 bases between. Germline CDR1 reads MNHEY; CDR2 reads SVGAGI. The CDR3 is 16 amino acids. The CDR3 reads CASSMQHRVMNTEAFF. The CDR3 nucleotides are TGTGCCAGCAGTATGCAACACAGGGTGATGAACACTGAAGCTTTCTTT.

This clonotype was counted ten times or more. The CDR3 DNA reads TGTGCCAGCAGGGGTATCTACGAGCAGTACTTC. Amino acids: CASRGIYEQYF. The rearrangement links TRBV25-1 to TRBJ2-7; D is unclear. The CDR3 sequence is 11 residues long. Germline-derived CDR1 and CDR2 are MGHDK and SYGVNS. V shed 6 bases and J shed 3 bases, with 6 bases lying between them.

V is TRBV20-1 and J is TRBJ1-2, with D possibly being TRBD1 (5 bases). CDR3 size: 15 residues. Germline V gives CDR1 DFQATT, CDR2 SNEGSKA (reference sequence). Trimming removed 3 bases from V and 7 bases from J, with 21 bases in between. The CDR3 here is CSASRSGVESTGYTF. Here the CDR3 DNA reads TGCAGTGCTAGTAGGTCGGGGGTAGAGAGTACTGGCTACACCTTC.

There are many counts of this clonotype. Germline and junction disagree at one end, which may indicate a read error. The genes are TRBV7-2 and TRBJ2-7; 12 bases match TRBD2. This CDR3 has 14 amino acids. CDR1 and CDR2 from the germline V gene are SGHTA and FQGNSA. CDR3 residues: CASSFGLAGTGARF. CDR3 nucleotides: TGTGCCAGCAGCTTTGGACTAGCGGGAACCGGCGCTAGGTTC.

This clonotype was seen ten or more times. The chain is built from TRBV11-2 and TRBJ1-5; no clear D. Germline assignment: CDR1 SGHAT and CDR2 FQNNGV. The CDR3 has 13 residues. Trimming cost V 2 bases and J 9 bases, with 11 bases left between them. The CDR3 reads CASSLSRVGPQHF. The DNA of the CDR3 is TGTGCCAGCAGCTTAAGTCGGGTGGGGCCCCAGCATTTT.

In its sample, this clonotype was seen a few times. The CDR3 coding sequence is TGTGCCAGCTCACCACCGACGCAGGTACACGAGCAGTACTTC. It specifies CASSPPTQVHEQYF. V gene TRBV18 combines with J gene TRBJ2-7; D gene ambiguous. This CDR3 has 14 amino acids. Trimming removed 0 bases at V and 5 bases at J, with 11 bases between. CDR1 and CDR2 (germline): KGHSH, LQKENI.

V is TRBV20-1 and J is TRBJ2-7; D is uncertain. CDR1 and CDR2 (germline): DFQATT, SNEGSKA (reference sequence). The V end lost 6 bases, the J end lost 3 bases, and 18 bases lay between the germline ends. The CDR3 covers 14 residues. In DNA, the CDR3 is TGCAGTGCCACCAGCATCCAGTCTGACTACGAGCAGTACTTC. This encodes CSATSIQSDYEQYF.

This clonotype was seen a handful of times. The chain joins TRBV12-3 or TRBV12-4 to TRBJ1-1; unclear D gene. The CDR3 consists of 14 residues. Trimming removed 7 bases at V and 8 bases at J, with 20 bases between. CDR3 loop: CASTLARGATEAFF. CDR3 nucleotide sequence: TGTGCCAGCACCTTGGCTCGGGGTGCGACCGAAGCTTTCTTT.

V is TRBV9 and J is TRBJ2-2, with TRBD1 matching 7 bases. This CDR3 is 16 amino acids long. Unmatched junction bases numbered 5, after V lost 2 bases and J lost 1 base. Germline loops: CDR1 SGDLS, CDR2 YYNGEE. The CDR3 spells CASSVYDRVNTGELFF. CDR3 in DNA: TGTGCCAGCAGCGTCTACGACAGGGTGAACACCGGGGAGCTGTTTTTT.

This chain uses TRBV11-2 with TRBJ2-7; D unresolved. The CDR3 has 15 residues. The germline V gene has CDR1 SGHAT and CDR2 FQNNGV. Deletions cut 5 bases from V and 2 bases from J, with 16 bases between. The CDR3 region is CASSGRQRRPYEQYF. The CDR3 DNA reads as TGTGCCAGCAGCGGACGACAAAGGCGCCCCTACGAGCAGTACTTC.

About this clonotype itself: One base away lies a much larger clone, so this may be a sequencing read error. This chain joins TRBV12-3 or TRBV12-4 and TRBJ1-1, with D unclear. CDR3 length: 15 residues. CDR3 residues: CASSLERGLNTEALF. The CDR3 DNA reads as TGTGCCAGCAGTTTAGAGCGGGGTCTGAACACTGAAGCTCTCTTT.

This clonotype has ten or more counts. This rearrangement joins TRBV19 to TRBJ2-5; D unclear. The length of the CDR3 is 15 residues. Trimming pared 1 base from V and 0 bases from J, leaving 9 bases between. Per germline, CDR1 LNHDA and CDR2 SQIVND (reference sequence). CDR3 region: CASSIARSYQETQYF. The CDR3 DNA sequence: TGTGCCAGTAGTATAGCTAGGTCGTACCAAGAGACCCAGTACTTC.

Remarks on this clonotype: This could be a read error, since a much larger clone is one nucleotide away. V and J are TRBV12-3 or TRBV12-4 and TRBJ1-4; no reliable D call. V lost 10 bases and J lost 0, with 9 bases in between. The CDR3 covers 13 residues. The CDR3 region is CAIQDPTNEKLFF. CDR3 sequence (DNA): TGTGCCATCCAGGACCCAACTAATGAAAAACTGTTTTTT.

This clonotype was seen ten or more times. The chain recombines TRBV6-4 with TRBJ1-6; 7 bases are a match to TRBD1. The V and J ends lost 5 bases and 7 bases, in that order; junction bases with no gene match: 8. CDR3 length: 15 amino acids. Germline assignment: CDR1 MRHNA and CDR2 SNTAGT. CDR3 region: CASSRDSGGNSPLHF. In DNA form, the CDR3 reads TGTGCCAGCAGTAGGGACAGCGGGGGGAATTCACCCCTCCACTTT.